This T cell receptor (beta chain) was recovered during a study of cytomegalovirus exposure and HLA in healthy donors. Whole-study results and caveats: There were under 200 TCR beta chains listed as cytomegalovirus-associated. Most TCR sequences were rare, but some public TCRs occurred in many donors. The classifier was said to identify cytomegalovirus status with high specificity and sensitivity.

The PCR contained 60 Vbeta and 13 Jbeta primers. Profiled with immunoSEQ multiplex PCR; TCRdb holds only in-frame clones, not every one. The table shows 200,000 to 250,000 clones, with approximately 80% occurring only once. As for this clone: The antigen remains undetermined.

The CDR3 length is 15 residues. V was cut by 0 bases and J by 0 bases, with 7 bases left in between. CDR1 and CDR2 (germline): SGHDT, YYEEEE. This clonotype was obtained from a boy between 2 and 10 years old in good health and CMV-seronegative. What was sequenced was PBMCs. This chain uses TRBV5-6 with TRBJ1-3; D unresolved. The CDR3 region is CASSLGGSSGNTIYF. The CDR3 DNA sequence: TGTGCCAGCAGCTTGGGAGGGAGCTCTGGAAACACCATATATTTT.